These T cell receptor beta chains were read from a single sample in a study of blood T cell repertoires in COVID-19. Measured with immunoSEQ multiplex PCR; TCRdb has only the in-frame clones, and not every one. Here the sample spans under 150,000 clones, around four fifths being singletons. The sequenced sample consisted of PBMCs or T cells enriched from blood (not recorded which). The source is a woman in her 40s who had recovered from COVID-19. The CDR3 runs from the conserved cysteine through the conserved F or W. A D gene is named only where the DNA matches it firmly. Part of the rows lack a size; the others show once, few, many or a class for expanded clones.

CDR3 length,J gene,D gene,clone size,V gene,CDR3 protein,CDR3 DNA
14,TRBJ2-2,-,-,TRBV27,CASSFSVNTGELFF,TGTGCCAGCAGTTTTAGTGTGAACACCGGGGAGCTGTTTTTT
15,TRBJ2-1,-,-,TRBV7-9,CASSPHSGSYNEQFF,TGTGCCAGCAGCCCGCACTCCGGCTCCTACAATGAGCAGTTCTTC
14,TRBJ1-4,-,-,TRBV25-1,CASSASRVYEKLFF,TGTGCCAGCAGTGCATCCAGGGTATATGAAAAACTGTTTTTT
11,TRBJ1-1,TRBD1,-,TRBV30,CAWTTGGEAFF,TGTGCCTGGACGACAGGGGGTGAAGCTTTCTTT
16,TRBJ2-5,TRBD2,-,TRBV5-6,CASSYGTSGYQETQYF,TGTGCCAGCAGCTACGGGACTAGCGGATATCAAGAGACCCAGTACTTC
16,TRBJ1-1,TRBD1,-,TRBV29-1,CSVQNRRDRAHTEAFF,TGCAGCGTCCAAAATCGAAGGGACAGGGCGCACACTGAAGCTTTCTTT
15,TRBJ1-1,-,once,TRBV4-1,CASSQDVGPNTEAFF,TGCGCCAGCAGCCAAGATGTGGGCCCGAACACTGAAGCTTTCTTT
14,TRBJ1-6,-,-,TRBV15,CATSGGSGGVPLHF,TGTGCCACCAGCGGGGGGTCGGGTGGAGTTCCCCTCCACTTT
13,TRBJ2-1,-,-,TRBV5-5,CASSLEGGDEQFF,TGTGCCAGCAGCTTGGAAGGCGGAGATGAGCAGTTCTTC
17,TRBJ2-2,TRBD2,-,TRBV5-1,CASSLEPAGGSTGELFF,TGCGCCAGCAGCTTGGAGCCAGCGGGGGGGAGCACCGGGGAGCTGTTTTTT
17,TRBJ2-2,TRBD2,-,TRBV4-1,CASSQRAGGMGTGELFF,TGCGCCAGCAGCCAACGAGCGGGGGGGATGGGCACCGGGGAGCTGTTTTTT
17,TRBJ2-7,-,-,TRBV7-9,CASTGPGGIPQVDEQYF,TGTGCTTCGACAGGGCCCGGGGGAATCCCCCAGGTGGACGAGCAGTACTTC
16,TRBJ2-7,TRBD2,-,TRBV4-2,CASSQALGGLAGESVF,TGTGCCAGCAGCCAAGCCCTAGGGGGACTAGCGGGAGAATCGGTCTTC
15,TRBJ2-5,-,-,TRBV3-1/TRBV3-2,CASSQGQGGGETQYF,TGTGCCAGCAGCCAAGGACAGGGCGGGGGGGAGACCCAGTACTTC
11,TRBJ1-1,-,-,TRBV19,CAVTGNTEAFF,TGTGCCGTGACAGGGAACACTGAAGCTTTCTTT
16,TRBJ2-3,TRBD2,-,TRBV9,CASSEGVAGGSDTQYF,TGTGCCAGCAGCGAAGGGGTAGCGGGAGGTTCGGATACGCAGTATTTT
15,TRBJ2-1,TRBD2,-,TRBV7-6,CASSLGSGGINEQFF,TGTGCCAGCAGCTTAGGCAGCGGGGGGATCAATGAGCAGTTCTTC
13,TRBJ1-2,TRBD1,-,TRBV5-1,CASSLTGGEGYTF,TGCGCCAGCAGCTTGACAGGGGGCGAAGGCTACACCTTC
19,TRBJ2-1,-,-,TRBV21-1,CASSKDVLPQGTVIDEQFF,TGTGCCAGCAGCAAAGACGTATTGCCCCAAGGGACAGTCATCGATGAGCAGTTCTTC
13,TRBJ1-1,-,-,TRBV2,CASSRQPNTEAFF,TGTGCCAGCAGCCGACAGCCGAACACTGAAGCTTTCTTT
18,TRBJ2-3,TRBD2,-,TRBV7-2,CASSLATSGGPTTDTQYF,TGTGCCAGCAGCTTAGCCACTAGCGGGGGCCCCACGACAGATACGCAGTATTTT
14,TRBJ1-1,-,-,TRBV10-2,CASSEGATTTEAFF,TGCGCCAGCAGTGAGGGGGCAACTACCACTGAAGCTTTCTTT